This T cell receptor (beta chain) emerged from a study of blood T cells in healthy people across ages. PCR was performed a second time for roughly 7 to 12 cycles using a sample-barcoded 5' primer and a J-beta primer mix. Every cDNA molecule bore a tag from a template-switch adaptor containing 12 random nucleotides. TCRdb itself ran the 5' RACE reads through MiXCR, one entry per CDR3 protein. The sample lists about 1.4 million distinct CDR3 sequences; approximately 60% were seen once. Overall study results and limits: Long-lived donors exceeded aged donors in naive CD4+ cells and diversity. Observed TCR beta diversity showed a strong correlation with the percentage of naive T cells as measured by flow cytometry. CMV status of donors was not determined, possibly confounding expanded clonotype changes.

Concerning this clonotype itself: Its specificity is not known.

CDR1 and CDR2 from the germline V gene are SEHNR and FQNEAQ (reference sequence). The junction had 8 bases not matched to a gene; V was cut back by 5 bases and J by 10 bases. The CDR3 is 14 amino acids. This TCR derives from a man aged 18 to 29 in good health. Sequencing was done on a sample of blood. V gene TRBV7-9 combines with J gene TRBJ1-1; 12 bases map to TRBD1. CDR3 protein: CASSPKGQGARAFF. The CDR3 DNA reads TGTGCCAGCAGCCCCAAGGGACAGGGGGCGCGAGCTTTCTTT.